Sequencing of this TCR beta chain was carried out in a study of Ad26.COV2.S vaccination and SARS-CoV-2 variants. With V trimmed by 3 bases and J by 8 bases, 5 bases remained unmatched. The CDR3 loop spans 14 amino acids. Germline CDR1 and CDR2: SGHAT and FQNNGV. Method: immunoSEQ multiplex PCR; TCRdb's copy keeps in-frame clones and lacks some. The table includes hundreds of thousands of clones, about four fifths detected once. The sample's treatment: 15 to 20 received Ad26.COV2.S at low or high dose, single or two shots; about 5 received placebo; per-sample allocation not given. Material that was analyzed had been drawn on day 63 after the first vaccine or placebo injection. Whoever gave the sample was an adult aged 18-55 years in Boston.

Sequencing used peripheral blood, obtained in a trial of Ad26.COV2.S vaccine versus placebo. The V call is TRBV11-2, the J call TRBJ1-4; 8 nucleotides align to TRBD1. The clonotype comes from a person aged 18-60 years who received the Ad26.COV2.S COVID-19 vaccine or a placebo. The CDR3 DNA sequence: TGTGCCAGCAGCTTCGGGACAGGTTACGAAAAACTGTTTTTT. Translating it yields CASSFGTGYEKLFF.